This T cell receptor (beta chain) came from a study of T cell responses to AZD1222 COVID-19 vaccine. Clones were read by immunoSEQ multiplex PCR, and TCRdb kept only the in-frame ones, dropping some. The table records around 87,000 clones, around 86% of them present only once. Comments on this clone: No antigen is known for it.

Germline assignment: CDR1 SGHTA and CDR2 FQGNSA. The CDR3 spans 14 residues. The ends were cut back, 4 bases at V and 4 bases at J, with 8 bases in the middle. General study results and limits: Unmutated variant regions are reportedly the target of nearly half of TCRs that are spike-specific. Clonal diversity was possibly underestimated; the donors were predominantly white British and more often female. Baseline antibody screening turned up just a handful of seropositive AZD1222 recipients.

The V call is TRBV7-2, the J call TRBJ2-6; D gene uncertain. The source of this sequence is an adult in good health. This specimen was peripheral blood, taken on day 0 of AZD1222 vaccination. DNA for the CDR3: TGTGCCAGCAGCTCGACCTGGGGGGCCAACGTCCTGACTTTC. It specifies CASSSTWGANVLTF.